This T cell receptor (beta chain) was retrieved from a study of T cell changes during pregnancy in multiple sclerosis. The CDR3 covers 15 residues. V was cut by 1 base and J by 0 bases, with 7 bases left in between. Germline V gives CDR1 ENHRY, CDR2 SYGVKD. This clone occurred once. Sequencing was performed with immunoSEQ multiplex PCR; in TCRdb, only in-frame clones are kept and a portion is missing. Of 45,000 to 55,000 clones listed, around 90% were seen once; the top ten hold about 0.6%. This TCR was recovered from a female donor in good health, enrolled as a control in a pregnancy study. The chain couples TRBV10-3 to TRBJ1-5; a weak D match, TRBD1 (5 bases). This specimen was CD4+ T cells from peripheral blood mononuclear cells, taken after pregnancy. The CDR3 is CAISEWGDSNQPQHF. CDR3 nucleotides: TGTGCCATCAGTGAGTGGGGGGATAGCAATCAGCCCCAGCATTTT.